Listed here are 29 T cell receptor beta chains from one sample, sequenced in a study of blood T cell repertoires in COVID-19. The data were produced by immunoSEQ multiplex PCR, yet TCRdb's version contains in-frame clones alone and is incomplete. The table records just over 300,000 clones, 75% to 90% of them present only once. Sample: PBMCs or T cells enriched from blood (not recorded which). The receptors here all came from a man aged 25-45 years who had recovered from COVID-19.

CDR3 region: CASSSLWTDTQYF. The CDR3 nucleotides read TGTGCCAGCAGCTCACTCTGGACAGATACGCAGTATTTT. The gene calls are TRBV7-9 and TRBJ2-3; D is uncertain. The CDR3 is 13 residues long. V lost 4 bases, J lost 3 bases, and 8 bases lay in between. Per germline, CDR1 SEHNR and CDR2 FQNEAQ (reference sequence). The whole variable domain, filled in from reference TRBV7-9 and TRBJ2-3, reads DTGVSQNPRHKITKRGQNVTFRCDPISEHNRLYWYRQTLGQGPEFLTYFQNEAQLEKSRLLSDRFSAERPKGSFSTLEIQRTEQGDSAMYLCASSSLWTDTQYFGPGTRLTVL.

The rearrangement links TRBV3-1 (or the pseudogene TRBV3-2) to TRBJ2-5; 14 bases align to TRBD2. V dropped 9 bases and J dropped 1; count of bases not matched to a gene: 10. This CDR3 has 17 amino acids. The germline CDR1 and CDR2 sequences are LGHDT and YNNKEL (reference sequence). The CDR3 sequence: CASSAGTSGGPQETQYF. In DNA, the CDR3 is TGTGCCAGTTCCGCCGGGACTAGCGGGGGTCCCCAAGAGACCCAGTACTTC.

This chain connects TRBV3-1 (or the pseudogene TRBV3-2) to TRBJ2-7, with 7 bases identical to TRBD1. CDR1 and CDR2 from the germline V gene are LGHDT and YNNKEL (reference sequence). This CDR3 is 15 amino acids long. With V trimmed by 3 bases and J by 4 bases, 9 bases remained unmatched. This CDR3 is CASSQGTGDVYEQYF. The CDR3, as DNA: TGTGCCAGCAGCCAGGGTACAGGGGATGTTTACGAGCAGTACTTC.

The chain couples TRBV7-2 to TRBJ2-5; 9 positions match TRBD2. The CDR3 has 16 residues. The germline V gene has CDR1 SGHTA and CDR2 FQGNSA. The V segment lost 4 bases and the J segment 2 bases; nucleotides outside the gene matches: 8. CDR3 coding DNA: TGTGCCAGCAGCTACGCCCGTAGCGGGGGACAAGAGACCCAGTACTTC. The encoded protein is CASSYARSGGQETQYF.

CDR3 sequence: CASSQDPVDYGYTF. DNA of the CDR3: TGTGCCAGCAGCCAAGATCCGGTGGACTATGGCTACACCTTC. The V call is TRBV3-1 (or the pseudogene TRBV3-2), the J call TRBJ1-2; D call uncertain. This CDR3 is 14 amino acids long. CDR1 is LGHDT and CDR2 is YNNKEL in the germline V gene (reference sequence). Deletions cut 0 bases from V and 3 bases from J, with 8 bases between.

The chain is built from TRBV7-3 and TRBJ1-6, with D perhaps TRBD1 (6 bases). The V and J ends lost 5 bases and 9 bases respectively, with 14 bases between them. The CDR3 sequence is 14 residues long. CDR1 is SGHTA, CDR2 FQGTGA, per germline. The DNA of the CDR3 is TGTGCCAGCAGCGCGGACAGTTTGGGTTCACCCCTCCACTTT. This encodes CASSADSLGSPLHF.

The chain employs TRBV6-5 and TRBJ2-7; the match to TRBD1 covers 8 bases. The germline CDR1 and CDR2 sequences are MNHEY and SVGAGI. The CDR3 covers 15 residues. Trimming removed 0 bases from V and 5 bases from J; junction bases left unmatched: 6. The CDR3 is CASSYSIGQGNEQYF. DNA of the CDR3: TGTGCCAGCAGTTACTCGATCGGACAGGGCAACGAGCAGTACTTC.

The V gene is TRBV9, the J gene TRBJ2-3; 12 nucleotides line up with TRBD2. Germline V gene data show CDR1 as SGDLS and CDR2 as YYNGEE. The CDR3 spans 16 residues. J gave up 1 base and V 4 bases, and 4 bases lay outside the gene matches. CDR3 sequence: CASSPWTSGGTDTQYF. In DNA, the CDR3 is TGTGCCAGCAGCCCCTGGACTAGCGGGGGCACAGATACGCAGTATTTT.

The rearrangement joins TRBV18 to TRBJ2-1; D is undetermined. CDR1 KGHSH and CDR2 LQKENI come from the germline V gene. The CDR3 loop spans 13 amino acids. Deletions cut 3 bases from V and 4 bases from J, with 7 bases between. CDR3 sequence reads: CASSPSQYNEQFF. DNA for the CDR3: TGTGCCAGCTCACCCTCACAGTACAATGAGCAGTTCTTC.

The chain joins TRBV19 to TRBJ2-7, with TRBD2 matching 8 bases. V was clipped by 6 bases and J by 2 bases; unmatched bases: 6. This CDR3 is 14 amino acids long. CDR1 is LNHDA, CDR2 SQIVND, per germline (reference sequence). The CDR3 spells CASSPAGVTYEQYF. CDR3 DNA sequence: TGTGCCAGTAGCCCAGCGGGGGTCACCTACGAGCAGTACTTC.

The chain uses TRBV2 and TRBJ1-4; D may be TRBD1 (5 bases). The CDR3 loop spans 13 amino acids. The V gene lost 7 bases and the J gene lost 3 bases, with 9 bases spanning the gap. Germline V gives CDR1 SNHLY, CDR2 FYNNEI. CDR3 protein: CASKGSANEKLFF. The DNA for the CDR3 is TGTGCCAGCAAGGGGTCGGCTAATGAAAAACTGTTTTTT.

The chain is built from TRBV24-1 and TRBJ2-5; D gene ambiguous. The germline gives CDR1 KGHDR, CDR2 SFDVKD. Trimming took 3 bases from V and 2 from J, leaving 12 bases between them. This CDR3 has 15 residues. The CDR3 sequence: CATSDENSGQETQYF. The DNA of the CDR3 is TGTGCCACCAGTGATGAAAACTCGGGTCAAGAGACCCAGTACTTC.

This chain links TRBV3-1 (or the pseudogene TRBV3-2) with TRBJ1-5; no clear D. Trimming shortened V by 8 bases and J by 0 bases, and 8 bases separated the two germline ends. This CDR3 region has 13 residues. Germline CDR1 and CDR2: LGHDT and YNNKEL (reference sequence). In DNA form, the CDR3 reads TGTGCCAGCGCGGAAACTAGCAATCAGCCCCAGCATTTT. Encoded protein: CASAETSNQPQHF.

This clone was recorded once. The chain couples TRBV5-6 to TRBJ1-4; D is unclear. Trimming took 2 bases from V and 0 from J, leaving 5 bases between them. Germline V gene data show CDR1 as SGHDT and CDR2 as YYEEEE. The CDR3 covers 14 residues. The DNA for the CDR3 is TGTGCCAGCAGCTTCAAAACAACTAATGAAAAACTGTTTTTT. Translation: CASSFKTTNEKLFF.

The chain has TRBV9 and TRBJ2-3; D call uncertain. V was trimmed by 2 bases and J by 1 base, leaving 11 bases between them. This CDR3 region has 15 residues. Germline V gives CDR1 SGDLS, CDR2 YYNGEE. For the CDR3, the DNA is TGTGCCAGCAGCGTGCTAGGTGGAGGCACAGATACGCAGTATTTT. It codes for CASSVLGGGTDTQYF.

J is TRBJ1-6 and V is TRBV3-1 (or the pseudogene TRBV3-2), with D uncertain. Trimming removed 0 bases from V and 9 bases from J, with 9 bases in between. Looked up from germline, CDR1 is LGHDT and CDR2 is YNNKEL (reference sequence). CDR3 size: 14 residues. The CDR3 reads CASSQDWQASPLHF. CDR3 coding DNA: TGTGCCAGCAGCCAAGACTGGCAGGCTTCACCCCTCCACTTT.

The CDR3 spells CSVVQGDYGYTF. CDR3 DNA: TGCAGCGTTGTACAAGGGGACTATGGCTACACCTTC. The chain couples TRBV29-1 to TRBJ1-2; D might be TRBD1 (5 bases). The germline gives CDR1 SQVTM, CDR2 ANQGSEA. The ends were cut back, 4 bases at V and 3 bases at J, with 9 bases in the middle. There are 12 residues in the CDR3.

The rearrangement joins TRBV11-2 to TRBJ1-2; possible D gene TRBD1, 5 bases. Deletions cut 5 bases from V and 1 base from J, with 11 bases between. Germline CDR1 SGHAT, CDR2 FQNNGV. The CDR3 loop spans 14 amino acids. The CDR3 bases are TGTGCCAGCAGCGGCCGGACATTTAACTATGGCTACACCTTC. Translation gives CASSGRTFNYGYTF.

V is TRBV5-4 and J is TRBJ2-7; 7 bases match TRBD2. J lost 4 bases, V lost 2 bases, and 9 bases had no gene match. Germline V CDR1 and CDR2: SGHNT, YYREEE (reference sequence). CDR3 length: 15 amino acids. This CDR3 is CASSLGGGGVYEQYF. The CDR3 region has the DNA TGTGCCAGCAGCTTAGGCGGGGGAGGGGTTTACGAGCAGTACTTC.

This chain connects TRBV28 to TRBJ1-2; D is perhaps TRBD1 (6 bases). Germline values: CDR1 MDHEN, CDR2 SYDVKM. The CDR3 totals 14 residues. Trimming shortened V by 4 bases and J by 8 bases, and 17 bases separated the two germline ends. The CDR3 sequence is CASSSFGGARGYTF. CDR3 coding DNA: TGTGCCAGCAGTTCGTTCGGGGGGGCACGAGGCTACACCTTC.

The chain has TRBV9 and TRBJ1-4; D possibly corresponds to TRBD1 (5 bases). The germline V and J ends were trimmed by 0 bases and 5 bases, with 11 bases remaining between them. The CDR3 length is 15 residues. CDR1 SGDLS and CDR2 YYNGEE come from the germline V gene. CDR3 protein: CASSVDHRRNEKLFF. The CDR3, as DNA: TGTGCCAGCAGCGTAGATCACAGGCGGAATGAAAAACTGTTTTTT.

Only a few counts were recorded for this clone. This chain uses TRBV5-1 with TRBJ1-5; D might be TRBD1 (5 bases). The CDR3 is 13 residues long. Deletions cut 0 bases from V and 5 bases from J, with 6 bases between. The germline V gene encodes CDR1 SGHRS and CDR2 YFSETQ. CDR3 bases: TGCGCCAGCAGCTTGGGACAGCATCAGCCCCAGCATTTT. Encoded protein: CASSLGQHQPQHF.

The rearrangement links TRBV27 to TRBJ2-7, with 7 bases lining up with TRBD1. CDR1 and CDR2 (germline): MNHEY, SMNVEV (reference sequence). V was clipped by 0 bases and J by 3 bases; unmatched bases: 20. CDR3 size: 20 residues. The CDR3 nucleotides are TGTGCCAGCAGTTTATCCCAAGCCTACCACAAGGGGGCGCAGGACTACGAGCAGTACTTC. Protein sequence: CASSLSQAYHKGAQDYEQYF.

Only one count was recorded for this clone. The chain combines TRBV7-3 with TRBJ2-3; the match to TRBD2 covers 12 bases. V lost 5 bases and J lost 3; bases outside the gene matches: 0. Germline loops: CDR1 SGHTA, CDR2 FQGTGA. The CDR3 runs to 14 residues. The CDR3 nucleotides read TGTGCCAGCAGCACTAGCGGGGGGACAGATACGCAGTATTTT. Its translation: CASSTSGGTDTQYF.

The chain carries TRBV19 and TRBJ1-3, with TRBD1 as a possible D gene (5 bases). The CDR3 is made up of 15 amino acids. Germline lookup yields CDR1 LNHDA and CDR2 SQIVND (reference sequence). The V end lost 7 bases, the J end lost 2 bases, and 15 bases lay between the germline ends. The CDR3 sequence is CASTYRGTAGNTIYF. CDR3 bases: TGTGCCAGTACCTACCGTGGGACTGCTGGAAACACCATATATTTT.

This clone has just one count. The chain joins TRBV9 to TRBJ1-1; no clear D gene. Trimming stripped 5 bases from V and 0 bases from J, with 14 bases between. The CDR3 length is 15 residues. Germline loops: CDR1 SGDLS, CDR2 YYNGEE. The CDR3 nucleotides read TGTGCCAGCAGGTGGAGGAGGCGGATGAACACTGAAGCTTTCTTT. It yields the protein CASRWRRRMNTEAFF.

CDR3 DNA: TGTGCCAGCTCACCACGTTTGGTACAGGGGGGTGAGCAGTTCTTC. Protein sequence: CASSPRLVQGGEQFF. The chain is built from TRBV18 and TRBJ2-1; 8 bases match TRBD1. This CDR3 spans 15 amino acids. Germline loops: CDR1 KGHSH, CDR2 LQKENI. V lost 1 base to trimming and J lost 9 bases; unmatched junction nucleotides: 8.

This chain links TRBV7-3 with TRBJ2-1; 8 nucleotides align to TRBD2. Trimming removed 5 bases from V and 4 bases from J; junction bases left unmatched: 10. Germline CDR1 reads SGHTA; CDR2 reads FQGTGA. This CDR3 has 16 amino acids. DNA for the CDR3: TGTGCCAGCAGCCCCCAGCCGGGGGGGTCATACAATGAGCAGTTCTTC. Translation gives CASSPQPGGSYNEQFF. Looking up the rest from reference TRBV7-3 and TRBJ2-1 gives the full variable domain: GAGVSQTPSNKVTEKGKYVELRCDPISGHTALYWYRQSLGQGPEFLIYFQGTGAADDSGLPNDRFFAVRPEGSVSTLKIQRTERGDSAVYLCASSPQPGGSYNEQFFGPGTRLTVL.

The CDR3 protein is CASSLRLSTDTQYF. The DNA for the CDR3 is TGTGCCAGCAGCTTAAGACTTTCCACAGATACGCAGTATTTT. The V and J genes are TRBV5-4 and TRBJ2-3; no clear D gene. The CDR3 runs to 14 residues. Germline V gene data show CDR1 as SGHNT and CDR2 as YYREEE (reference sequence). V shed 2 bases and J shed 2 bases, with 9 bases lying between them.